This T cell receptor beta chain was recorded in a study of CD8 T cells in ankylosing spondylitis. This clonotype was recorded at least ten times. Germline values: CDR1 ENHRY, CDR2 SYGVKD. This CDR3 is built from 14 residues. With V trimmed by 2 bases and J by 7 bases, 2 bases remained unmatched. Quantitative molecular-barcoded 5'-RACE generated the TCR beta libraries. Each CDR3 protein is one row after TCRdb ran MiXCR on the 5' RACE reads. The repertoire includes about 140,000 distinct CDR3 sequences, around 6.6% of them detected once, and around an eighth sits in the top ten. Sequenced: blood, either unsorted or a sorted T cell fraction (not recorded which). The chain uses TRBV10-3 and TRBJ1-4; 9 bases are shared with TRBD1. The origin of this receptor is a female donor with ankylosing spondylitis or in good health (not recorded which). The CDR3 loop reads CAISEGQGSEKLFF. The CDR3 DNA reads TGTGCCATCAGTGAGGGACAGGGGAGTGAAAAACTGTTTTTT.